The entry that follows covers one TCR beta chain sequence. The antigen is unknown. These data belong to a study of blood T cells in healthy people across ages. Study conclusions and caveats: CMV status of donors was not determined, possibly confounding expanded clonotype changes. Naive CD4+ cell counts and diversity both ran higher in long-lived than in aged donors.

There are 14 residues in the CDR3. Trimming cost V 5 bases and J 4 bases, with 14 bases left between them. The germline V gene encodes CDR1 MNHEY and CDR2 SMNVEV (reference sequence). Primers used in a second PCR of roughly 7 to 12 cycles were a sample-barcoded 5' primer and a J-beta primer mix. In TCRdb, the 5' RACE reads were re-called with MiXCR into one record per CDR3 protein. This sample has about 680,000 distinct CDR3 sequences, with 49% found just once. Ranging in age from about 6 to 90, the donors were healthy Caucasian individuals from Russia. There were at least 5.5 micrograms of total RNA extracted from every sample.

Material for sequencing was blood. This sequence was found in a woman in her sixties or seventies in good health. The chain is built from TRBV27 and TRBJ1-2; tentative D call: TRBD1 (5 bases). CDR3 sequence reads: CASSPSVGLYGYTF. The CDR3 DNA sequence: TGTGCCAGCAGTCCCTCGGTGGGACTCTATGGCTACACCTTC.